These 14 T cell receptor beta chains were all obtained from the same sample, sequenced in a study of T-cell reconstitution after alpha-beta-depleted transplantation in children. Unique molecular identifiers were built into the TCRbeta library. TCRdb called the PCR reads again in MiXCR, with one record for every CDR3 protein. The data hold 350,000 to 400,000 distinct CDR3 sequences, with about 20% observed a single time. Sequencing was performed on PBMCs from the stem cell graft donor, taken from the stem cell graft. These receptors all come from a human donor who donated a stem cell graft to a child with acute myeloid leukemia.

This clonotype was detected ten times or more. The V gene is TRBV20-1, the J gene TRBJ2-7, with TRBD2 matching 9 bases. The CDR3 extends over 13 amino acids. Trimming took 1 base from V and 4 from J; bases not matched to a gene: 2. Germline V gives CDR1 DFQATT, CDR2 SNEGSKA (reference sequence). The CDR3 sequence is CSARVAGGYEQYF. CDR3 bases: TGCAGTGCTAGAGTGGCGGGAGGGTACGAGCAGTACTTC.

The table lists this clonotype with many counts. The rearrangement joins TRBV10-3 to TRBJ2-3; the match to TRBD2 covers 8 bases. CDR1 and CDR2 from the germline V gene are ENHRY and SYGVKD. V lost 4 bases to trimming and J lost 3 bases; unmatched junction nucleotides: 6. The length of the CDR3 is 15 residues. The CDR3 reads CAISAAGGATDTQYF. The CDR3 DNA reads TGTGCCATCAGTGCTGCGGGGGGCGCGACAGATACGCAGTATTTT.

This chain connects TRBV2 to TRBJ2-7, with 13 bases matching TRBD2. The CDR3 has 15 amino acids. Germline lookup yields CDR1 SNHLY and CDR2 FYNNEI. V trimming: 6 bases; J trimming: 5 bases; junction bases outside the gene matches: 7. The CDR3 coding sequence is TGTGCCAGCAGGCTACTAGCGGGAGGGAGTCACGAGCAGTACTTC. Protein product: CASRLLAGGSHEQYF.

The chain links TRBV6-1 to TRBJ2-1; D perhaps matches TRBD2 (6 bases). The V gene's germline CDR1 is MNHNS and CDR2 SASEGT. CDR3 length: 13 amino acids. V dropped 6 bases and J dropped 10 bases, with 16 bases sitting between them. Here the CDR3 reads CASSPRTGVEQFF. The CDR3 DNA sequence: TGTGCCAGCAGCCCCCGAACGGGAGTCGAGCAGTTCTTC.

There are a few counts of this clonotype. J is TRBJ2-2 and V is TRBV20-1; D possibly corresponds to TRBD1 (5 bases). Trimming shortened V by 6 bases and J by 3 bases, and 11 bases separated the two germline ends. CDR3 size: 13 residues. Germline values: CDR1 DFQATT, CDR2 SNEGSKA (reference sequence). As DNA, the CDR3 is TGCAGTGCAATAGGGGTCGACACCGGGGAGCTGTTTTTT. Protein: CSAIGVDTGELFF.

This clonotype appeared a few times. The rearrangement uses TRBV10-3 and TRBJ1-5, with D perhaps matching TRBD1 (5 bases). V shed 7 bases and J shed 7 bases, with 14 bases lying between them. There are 13 residues in the CDR3. Germline V CDR1 and CDR2: ENHRY, SYGVKD. CDR3 sequence (DNA): TGTGCCATCACTCCAGGGATGGACCAGCCCCAGCATTTT. Its protein product is CAITPGMDQPQHF.

The chain is built from TRBV29-1 and TRBJ2-7; 10 bases agree with TRBD2. Losses at the gene ends were 7 bases for V and 5 bases for J; bases not matched to a gene: 5. This CDR3 contains 12 residues. Germline loops: CDR1 SQVTM, CDR2 ANQGSEA. In DNA form, the CDR3 reads TGCAGCGGAAGGCTAGCGGGAGACGAGCAGTACTTC. This translates into CSGRLAGDEQYF.

This clonotype was detected ten times or more. This chain links TRBV20-1 with TRBJ2-2, with 7 bases that match TRBD1. After removal of 5 bases from V and 3 bases from J, the junction contained 9 bases not matched to a gene. There are 15 residues in the CDR3. CDR1 and CDR2 (germline): DFQATT, SNEGSKA (reference sequence). The CDR3 bases are TGCAGTGCTCCCCAAGGACAGGCTGACACCGGGGAGCTGTTTTTT. Its translation is CSAPQGQADTGELFF.

This clonotype was seen a handful of times. The chain recombines TRBV5-1 with TRBJ2-1; D gene uncertain. Germline CDR1 is SGHRS and CDR2 is YFSETQ. The length of the CDR3 is 14 residues. V lost 5 bases and J lost 1, with 10 bases in between. The CDR3 here is CASRSPYSYNEQFF. CDR3 nucleotides: TGCGCCAGCAGGAGCCCCTATTCCTACAATGAGCAGTTCTTC. Based on the CDR3 plus reference TRBV5-1 and TRBJ2-1, the full variable domain is KAGVTQTPRYLIKTRGQQVTLSCSPISGHRSVSWYQQTPGQGLQFLFEYFSETQRNKGNFPGRFSGRQFSNSRSEMNVSTLELGDSALYLCASRSPYSYNEQFFGPGTRLTVL.

V and J are TRBV18 and TRBJ1-2; 7 bases fit TRBD1. V gave up 5 bases and J gave up 4 bases; unmatched junction bases: 16. The germline gives CDR1 KGHSH, CDR2 LQKENI. The length of the CDR3 is 17 residues. CDR3 sequence (DNA): TGTGCCAGCTCAACCCGGTCCGATAACAGGGGAACCTATGGCTACACCTTC. Its translation: CASSTRSDNRGTYGYTF.

Note on this clonotype: Sequence at one end of the junction differs from germline and may be a read error. The genes are TRBV4-1 and TRBJ2-7; D might be TRBD2 (5 bases). Germline V gives CDR1 MGHRA, CDR2 YSYEKL. The CDR3 is 14 amino acids. The DNA for the CDR3 is TGCGCCAGCAGTTGCGACTCGGAGGTCTACGAGCAGTGCTTC. This codes for CASSCDSEVYEQCF.

This clonotype was counted only a few times. The chain is built from TRBV12-3 or TRBV12-4 and TRBJ2-1; D ambiguous. CDR3 size: 13 residues. Trimming took off 2 bases at V and 9 bases at J, with 11 bases between the two ends. In DNA form, the CDR3 reads TGTGCCAGCAGTTTAAGAGAGCTCGGTGAGCAGTTCTTC. Translation gives CASSLRELGEQFF.

The chain links TRBV12-3 or TRBV12-4 to TRBJ2-3; 11 bases map to TRBD2. The CDR3 extends over 17 amino acids. V was pared by 4 bases and J by 2 bases, with 8 bases of the junction left unmatched. The chain's CDR3 is CASSSGTSGLYTDTQYF. The CDR3 DNA sequence: TGTGCCAGCAGTTCCGGGACTAGCGGCCTATACACAGATACGCAGTATTTT.

This clonotype appeared a few times. This rearrangement joins TRBV12-3 or TRBV12-4 to TRBJ2-2; either TRBD1 or TRBD2 may supply D (5 bases each). The CDR3 totals 14 residues. V lost 3 bases, J lost 15 bases, and 20 bases lay in between. The CDR3: CASSFERGMGRVFF. The CDR3 region has the DNA TGTGCCAGCAGTTTTGAACGGGGAATGGGGCGTGTGTTTTTT.